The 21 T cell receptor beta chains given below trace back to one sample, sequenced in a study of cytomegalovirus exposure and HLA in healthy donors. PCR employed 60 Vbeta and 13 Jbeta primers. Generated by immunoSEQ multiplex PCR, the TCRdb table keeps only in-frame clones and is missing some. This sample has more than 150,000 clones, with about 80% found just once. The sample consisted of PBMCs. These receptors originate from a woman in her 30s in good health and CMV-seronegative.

CDR3 sequence: CASSLALGQNSPLHF. CDR3 nucleotide sequence: TGTGCCAGCAGCTTAGCGCTGGGACAAAATTCACCCCTCCACTTT. The chain carries TRBV7-6 and TRBJ1-6; possibly TRBD1 for D (6 bases). From germline, CDR1 is SGHVS and CDR2 FNYEAQ. This CDR3 contains 15 residues. Trimming shortened V by 0 bases and J by 7 bases, and 10 bases separated the two germline ends.

The CDR3 sequence is CASNQQETQYF. CDR3 sequence (DNA): TGTGCCAGCAACCAGCAAGAGACCCAGTACTTC. The chain carries TRBV2 and TRBJ2-5; D is undetermined. Between the trimmed V and J ends, which lost 7 bases and 2 bases, there was a span of 5 bases. Germline V gene lookup returns CDR1 SNHLY and CDR2 FYNNEI. The CDR3 extends over 11 amino acids.

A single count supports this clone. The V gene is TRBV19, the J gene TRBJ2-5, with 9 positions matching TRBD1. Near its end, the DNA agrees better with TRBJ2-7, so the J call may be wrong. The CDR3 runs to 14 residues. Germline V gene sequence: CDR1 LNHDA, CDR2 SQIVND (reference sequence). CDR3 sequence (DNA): TGTGCCAGTAGCGTCACAGGGGGCCTCTACGAGCAGTACTTC. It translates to CASSVTGGLYEQYF.

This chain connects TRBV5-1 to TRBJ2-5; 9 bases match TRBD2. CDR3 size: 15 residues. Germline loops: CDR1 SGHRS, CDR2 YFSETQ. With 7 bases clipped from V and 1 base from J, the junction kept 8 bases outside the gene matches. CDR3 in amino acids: CASAPERGVQETQYF. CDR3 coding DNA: TGCGCCAGCGCCCCCGAGCGGGGGGTCCAAGAGACCCAGTACTTC.

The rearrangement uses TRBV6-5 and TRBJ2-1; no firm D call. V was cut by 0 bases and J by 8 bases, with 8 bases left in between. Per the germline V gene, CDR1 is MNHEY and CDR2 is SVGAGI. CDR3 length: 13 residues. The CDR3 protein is CASSYSTRYEQFF. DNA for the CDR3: TGTGCCAGCAGTTACTCTACGAGATATGAGCAGTTCTTC.

As DNA, the CDR3 is TGTGCCAGCGGTCTACTTCCTGGGGAGCTGTTTTTT. Its translation: CASGLLPGELFF. The chain has TRBV7-3 and TRBJ2-2; D uncertain. Germline-derived CDR1 and CDR2 are SGHTA and FQGTGA. CDR3 length: 12 residues. Trimming shortened V by 8 bases and J by 8 bases, and 12 bases separated the two germline ends.

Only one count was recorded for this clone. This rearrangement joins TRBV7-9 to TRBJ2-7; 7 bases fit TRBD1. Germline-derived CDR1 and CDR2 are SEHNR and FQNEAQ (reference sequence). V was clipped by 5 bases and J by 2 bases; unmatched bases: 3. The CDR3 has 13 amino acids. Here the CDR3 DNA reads TGTGCCAGCAGCACCGACAGGGCCTACGAGCAGTACTTC. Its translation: CASSTDRAYEQYF.

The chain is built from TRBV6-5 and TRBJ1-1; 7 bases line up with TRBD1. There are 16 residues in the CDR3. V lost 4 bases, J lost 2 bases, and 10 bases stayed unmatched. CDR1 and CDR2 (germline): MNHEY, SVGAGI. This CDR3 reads CASSFQGGLGNTEAFF. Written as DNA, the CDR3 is TGTGCCAGCAGTTTTCAGGGGGGCTTGGGTAACACTGAAGCTTTCTTT.

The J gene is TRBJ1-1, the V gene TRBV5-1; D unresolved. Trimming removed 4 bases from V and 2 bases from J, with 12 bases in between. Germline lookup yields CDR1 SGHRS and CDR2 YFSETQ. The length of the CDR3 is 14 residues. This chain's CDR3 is CASSRHELNTEAFF. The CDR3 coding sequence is TGCGCCAGCAGCCGACACGAGTTAAACACTGAAGCTTTCTTT.

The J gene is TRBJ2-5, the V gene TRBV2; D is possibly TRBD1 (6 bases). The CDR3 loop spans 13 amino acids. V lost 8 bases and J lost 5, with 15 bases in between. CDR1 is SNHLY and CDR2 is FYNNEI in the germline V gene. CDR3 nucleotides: TGTGCCAGCCTGAGGGGGTTTTGGGAGACCCAGTACTTC. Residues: CASLRGFWETQYF.

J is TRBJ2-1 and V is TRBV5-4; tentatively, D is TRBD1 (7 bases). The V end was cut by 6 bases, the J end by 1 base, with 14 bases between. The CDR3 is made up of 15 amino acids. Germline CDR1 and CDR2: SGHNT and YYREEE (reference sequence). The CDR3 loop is CASTQGGASYNEQFF. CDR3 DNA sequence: TGTGCCAGCACCCAGGGGGGCGCTTCCTACAATGAGCAGTTCTTC.

The DNA for the CDR3 is TGTGCCTGGAGTGCCCTACAGGGAAACACCATATATTTT. Its translation is CAWSALQGNTIYF. The chain recombines TRBV30 with TRBJ1-3; D gene unclear. The CDR3 contains 13 residues. Trimming shortened V by 1 base and J by 4 bases, and 8 bases separated the two germline ends. Germline assignment: CDR1 GTSNPN and CDR2 SVGIG (reference sequence).

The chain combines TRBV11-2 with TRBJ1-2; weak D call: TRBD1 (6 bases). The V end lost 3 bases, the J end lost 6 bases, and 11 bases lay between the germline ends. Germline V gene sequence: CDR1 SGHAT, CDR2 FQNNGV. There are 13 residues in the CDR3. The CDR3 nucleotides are TGTGCCAGCAGCTTTGGCACAGGGAATGGCTACACCTTC. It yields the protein CASSFGTGNGYTF.

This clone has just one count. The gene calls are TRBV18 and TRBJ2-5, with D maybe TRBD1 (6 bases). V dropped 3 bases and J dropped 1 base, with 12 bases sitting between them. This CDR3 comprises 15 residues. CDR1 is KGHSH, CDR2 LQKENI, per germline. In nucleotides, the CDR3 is TGTGCCAGCTCACCCCCCACAGGGTTCCAAGAGACCCAGTACTTC. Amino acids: CASSPPTGFQETQYF.

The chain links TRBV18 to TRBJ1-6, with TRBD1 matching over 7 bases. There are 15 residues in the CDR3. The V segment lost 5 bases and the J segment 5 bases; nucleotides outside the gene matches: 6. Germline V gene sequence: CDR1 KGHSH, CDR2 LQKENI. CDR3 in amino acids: CASSTGQAHNSPLHF. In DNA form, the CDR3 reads TGTGCCAGCTCAACCGGACAGGCACATAATTCACCCCTCCACTTT.

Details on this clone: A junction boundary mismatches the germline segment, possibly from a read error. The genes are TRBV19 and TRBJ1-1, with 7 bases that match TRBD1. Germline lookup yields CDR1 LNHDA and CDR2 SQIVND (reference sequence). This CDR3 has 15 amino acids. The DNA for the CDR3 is TGTGCCAGTAGTTCCCGGACAGGCGGGAACACTGGAGCTTTCTTT. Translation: CASSSRTGGNTGAFF. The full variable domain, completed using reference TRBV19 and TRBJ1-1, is DGGITQSPKYLFRKEGQNVTLSCEQNLNHDAMYWYRQDPGQGLRLIYYSQIVNDFQKGDIAEGYSVSREKKESFPLTVTSAQKNPTAFYLCASSSRTGGNTGAFFGQGTRLTVV.

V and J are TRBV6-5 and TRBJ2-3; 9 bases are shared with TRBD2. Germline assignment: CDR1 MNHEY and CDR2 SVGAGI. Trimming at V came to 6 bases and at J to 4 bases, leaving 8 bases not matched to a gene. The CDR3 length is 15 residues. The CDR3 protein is CASSWSGGTADTQYF. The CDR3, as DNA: TGTGCCAGCAGCTGGAGCGGGGGGACGGCAGATACGCAGTATTTT.

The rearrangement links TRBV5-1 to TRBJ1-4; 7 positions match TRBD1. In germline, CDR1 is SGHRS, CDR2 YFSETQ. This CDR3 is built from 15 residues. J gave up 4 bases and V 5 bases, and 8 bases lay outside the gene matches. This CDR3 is CASREGGAGNEKLFF. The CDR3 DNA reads TGCGCCAGCAGAGAAGGGGGCGCGGGTAATGAAAAACTGTTTTTT.

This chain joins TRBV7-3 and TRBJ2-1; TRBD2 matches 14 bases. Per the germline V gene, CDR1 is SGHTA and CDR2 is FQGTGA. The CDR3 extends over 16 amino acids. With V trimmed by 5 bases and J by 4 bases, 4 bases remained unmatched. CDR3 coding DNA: TGTGCCAGCAGCCCCCGACTAGCGGGGGGGTACAATGAGCAGTTCTTC. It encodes CASSPRLAGGYNEQFF.

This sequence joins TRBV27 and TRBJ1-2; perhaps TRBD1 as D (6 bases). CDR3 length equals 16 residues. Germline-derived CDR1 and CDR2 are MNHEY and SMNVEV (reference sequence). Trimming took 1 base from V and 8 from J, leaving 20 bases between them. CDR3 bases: TGTGCCAGCAGTTTATTAGGTCTTGACAGGAGCCCAGGCTACACCTTC. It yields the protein CASSLLGLDRSPGYTF.

The CDR3 coding sequence is TGTGCCAGCTCACCATTTTACAGGACAGGGGGCCGTAGCAATCAGCCCCAGCATTTT. This codes for CASSPFYRTGGRSNQPQHF. The chain carries TRBV18 and TRBJ1-5; TRBD1 matches at 11 bases. The CDR3 loop spans 19 amino acids. J gave up 0 bases and V 2 bases, and 9 bases lay outside the gene matches. Germline assignment: CDR1 KGHSH and CDR2 LQKENI.